This T cell receptor (beta chain) was found in a study of long-term antiretroviral therapy in people with HIV (dated by TCRdb to 2021 to 2024). Background on the whole study: The earliest samples were collected approximately a decade before the 2015 WHO recommendation for immediate ART, a period when ART was typically delayed until CD4 counts fell. Whether ART initiation and durable HIV suppression were associated with changes in peripheral blood TRB repertoire composition and diversity was tested in a retrospective serial study. The cohort contributed about 190 cryopreserved PBMC samples from 30 adults with confirmed HIV infection, collected serially over a mean of roughly 6 years (range 1-12). Among the 25 to 30 participants with HIV, fewer than twelve were female. No cross-contamination during QIAcube processing turned up in test extractions that ran a monoclonal T-cell line alongside 33 polyclonal samples. The paper as a whole reports these results and caveats: Unsorted PBMC were profiled instead of sorted CD4+ and CD8+ T cells because pre-ART samples had limited cell numbers. ART initiation was associated with a significant increase in TRB diversity, but diversity stayed significantly below transplant donor controls even after long-term ART. Inferences about post-ART repertoire changes are limited because no data were available on ART adherence, viral resistance or therapy changes. Expanded TRB clones identified before ART initiation dominated the repertoire at all time points, although this dominance fluctuated and declined in many PLHIV after ART. Owing to limited PBMC availability, only the TCR beta chain was sequenced, without alpha chain pairing. HIV repertoires had narrower CDR3 length ranges than controls, and the network structure suggested an antigen-experienced repertoire that shifted only slightly toward naive after ART. Samples dated from the mid-2000s to the late 2010s, and the ART regimens used may be less effective than current ones.

The CDR3 runs 14 residues from the cysteine to the phenylalanine. The entry retains the CDR3 DNA only, 42 bases that are in frame from base 1. The germline V gene (reference sequence) provides CDR1 LNHNV and CDR2 YYDKDF. V and J lose 0 bases and 3 bases, and a span of 8 bases separates them. With regard to this clone: The antigen it recognizes is unknown. Per-base quality was not reported, and no clone a single base away is much larger than it.

Inclusion was restricted to participants for whom at least one PBMC sample before ART initiation and at least two post-ART samples were available. Every participant with HIV received treatment in the United States of America. Cryopreserved samples of about 0.95-11 million PBMC were thawed and washed before DNA extraction. At the time of the earliest PBMC sample, participants with HIV were aged between roughly 23 and 60 years. PBMC samples from each participant spanned 1-4 timepoints before ART initiation and 2-8 timepoints after ART initiation, with a median of 7 samples. For every participant, serial HIV viral load, CD4+ T-cell count, ART history and demographic data were obtained. Using a Qiagen kit on a QIAcube, genomic DNA was extracted from unsorted PBMC, with samples processed in batches of 12. Sequencing of the TRB variable region was done with the immunoSEQ hsTCRB v3.0 assay at survey level resolution. TRB sequencing targeted a depth of roughly 35,000-50,000 T-cell genomes per sample. Pooled TRB libraries were sequenced on an Illumina MiSeq with a v3 150-cycle kit. The original pipeline was this. Analysis of repertoires was carried out in R inside a reproducible Nextflow workflow spanning QC, data transformation and analysis. LymphoSeq2, an R package for exploring AIRR-Seq data, was used to implement the custom analyses. Several samples that produced fewer than 5000 total TRB sequences were removed, so some 190 HIV repertoires were analyzed. Of the 188 retained HIV repertoires, about 60 were collected before and 120 to 140 after ART initiation. Repertoires were downsampled to 5000 TRB nucleotide sequences, and summary statistics were averaged over 100 downsampling iterations. TRB sequences were retained for analysis only if CDR3 regions of at least seven amino acids were present. Two measures captured diversity: a Shannon entropy-derived clonality score and the Gini coefficient. In repertoire networks, the top 5000 CDR3 amino acid sequences were linked whenever an edit distance of one separated two sequences. Antigen specificity groups and MHC restriction were predicted for TRB CDR3 amino acid sequences with GLIPH2. To flag known CMV, EBV, HIV or tissue antigen associations, CDR3 amino acid sequences were matched against VDJdb and McPAS-TCR. Pre-ART, post-ART and control groups were compared with Wilcoxon signed-rank tests and Holm-Bonferroni correction. The immuneACCESS repertoire file appears here via TCRdb, limited to in-frame rearrangements. These files lack a portion of the clones; in checked studies, under half of the deficit traces to unresolved V genes, and the cause of the others is not known. V and J calls and clone size come straight from that table; D and trimming were deduced from the DNA. This sample is represented by more than 15,000 clones; roughly 94% of them were singletons. The ten largest clones add up to about 4.5% of the sample.

The rearrangement joined TRBV15 to TRBJ1-2, with the D gene not confidently named. The sample was unsorted PBMCs, taken roughly 6.8 years after starting antiretroviral therapy. This TCR came from a woman aged 45-65 years with HIV. The CDR3 in this case is CATSRDRVDYGYTF. DNA sequence: TGTGCCACCAGCAGAGATCGGGTTGACTATGGCTACACCTTC. Outside the CDR3, residues come from the reference TRBV15 and TRBJ1-2 proteins, so the full variable domain is: DAMVIQNPRYQVTQFGKPVTLSCSQTLNHNVMYWYQQKSSQAPKLLFHYYDKDFNNEADTPDNFQSRRPNTSFCFLDIRSPGLGDTAMYLCATSRDRVDYGYTFGSGTRLTVV.